The next 14 T cell receptor beta chains were all read from a single sample in a study of molecular identifiers for immune sequencing clone quantification. TCRdb recomputed calls from the PCR reads with MiXCR, one row per CDR3 protein. The table has 40,000 to 65,000 distinct CDR3 sequences, about a third seen once. The sequencing input was naive CD8+ T cells from blood, with Jurkat cell RNA spiked in. Subset noted: FACS-sorted CD8+CD4-CCR7+CD45RA+ naive T cells. The origin of the receptors is a human donor in good health. Some libraries in this study had Jurkat cell RNA spiked in.

About this clonotype itself: This may arise from a read error, as a much more abundant clone is one base away. The gene calls are TRBV28 and TRBJ2-3; 8 nucleotides agree with TRBD2. CDR3 length: 15 residues. The V gene end was trimmed by 11 bases and the J gene end by 2 bases; junction bases not matched to a gene: 12. Germline V gene data show CDR1 as MDHEN and CDR2 as SYDVKM. CDR3 nucleotide sequence: TGTGCCGGCATCTTGGGGACTAGGCTCACAGATACGCAGTATTTT. Translated: CAGILGTRLTDTQYF.

Comments on this clonotype: Being one base from a much bigger clone, this may be a read error. The rearrangement joins TRBV9 to TRBJ1-2, with 7 nucleotides matching TRBD1. The ends lost 0 bases at V and 0 bases at J; junction bases unmatched: 17. In germline, CDR1 is SGDLS, CDR2 YYNGEE. The CDR3 contains 20 residues. Here the CDR3 reads CASSVGVGAGQPDSNYGYTF. The DNA for the CDR3 is TGTGCCAGCAGCGTAGGGGTTGGAGCGGGACAGCCCGACTCTAACTATGGCTACACCTTC. Using reference TRBV9 and TRBJ1-2 for the parts outside the CDR3, the full variable domain is DSGVTQTPKHLITATGQRVTLRCSPRSGDLSVYWYQQSLDQGLQFLIQYYNGEERAKGNILERFSAQQFPDLHSELNLSSLELGDSALYFCASSVGVGAGQPDSNYGYTFGSGTRLTVV.

This clonotype was counted once. Its ends do not fully match the called genes, so a read error is possible. The V call is TRBV5-3, the J call TRBJ2-7; TRBD1 might be the D (6 bases). TRBV5-3 is flagged as an ORF with uncertain function. CDR3 length: 17 residues. DNA for the CDR3: TGTGCCAGCAGCTTGCTGTCGTTCCTGGACAGCTCCTACGAGCAGTACTTC. Encoded protein: CASSLLSFLDSSYEQYF.

With respect to this clonotype: A much larger clone differs by one base, so this may be a read error. In this CDR3 the conserved last residue, phenylalanine or tryptophan, is missing, so a read error is likely. In nucleotides, the CDR3 is TGTGCCAGCAGCCCGGCCCAAAGGGGCAATCAGCCCCAGCATTAT. Translating gives CASSPAQRGNQPQHY. This chain joins TRBV28 and TRBJ1-5; D gene ambiguous. There are 15 residues in the CDR3. Germline V lookup: CDR1 MDHEN, CDR2 SYDVKM. Trimming left V 6 bases short and J 2 bases short, with 14 bases between.

This clonotype was recorded a few times. The V and J genes are TRBV6-6 and TRBJ2-7, with D uncertain. Germline assignment: CDR1 MNHNY and CDR2 SVGAGI (reference sequence). The CDR3 runs 12 residues. Trimming took 0 bases from V and 5 from J, leaving 5 bases between them. The CDR3 DNA reads as TGTGCCAGCAGTTACTCGATAGACGAGCAGTACTTC. This encodes CASSYSIDEQYF.

This clonotype was picked up a small number of times. The chain employs TRBV7-8 and TRBJ2-7, with TRBD1 identical over 8 bases. Germline loops: CDR1 SGHVS, CDR2 FQNEAQ. J lost 1 base, V lost 5 bases, and 10 bases had no gene match. This CDR3 has 16 amino acids. The CDR3 reads CASSPRDRRESYEQYF. The CDR3, as DNA: TGTGCCAGCAGCCCAAGGGACAGGAGGGAGTCCTACGAGCAGTACTTC.

Details on this clonotype: A clone one base away is much larger, so this may be a read error. The rearrangement joins TRBV5-1 to TRBJ2-5, with D tentatively TRBD1 (5 bases). The germline CDR1 and CDR2 sequences are SGHRS and YFSETQ. The length of the CDR3 is 12 residues. The CDR3 DNA reads as TGCGCCAGCAGAGACAGCCAAGAGTCCCAGTACTTC. Encoded protein: CASRDSQESQYF.

This clonotype was picked up a small number of times. V gene TRBV27 combines with J gene TRBJ1-1; the D is unclear. The V end was cut by 3 bases, the J end by 5 bases, with 7 bases between. CDR3 length: 12 residues. Per the germline V gene, CDR1 is MNHEY and CDR2 is SMNVEV (reference sequence). CDR3 loop: CASSFVGTEAFF. CDR3 nucleotides: TGTGCCAGCAGTTTCGTAGGGACTGAAGCTTTCTTT.

The chain employs TRBV6-2 or TRBV6-3 and TRBJ2-4, with 11 bases fitting TRBD2. V was clipped by 4 bases and J by 4 bases; unmatched bases: 6. Germline CDR1 MNHEY, CDR2 SVGEGT. The length of the CDR3 is 16 residues. CDR3 nucleotides: TGTGCCAGCAGTTCCCAACTAGCGGGAGTAAAAAACATTCAGTACTTC. Protein product: CASSSQLAGVKNIQYF.

As regards this clonotype: A single base separates this from a much larger clone, so it may be a read error. The rearrangement links TRBV7-8 to TRBJ2-3; D is uncertain. V dropped 5 bases and J dropped 6 bases, with 12 bases sitting between them. The CDR3 has 13 amino acids. The germline V gene encodes CDR1 SGHVS and CDR2 FQNEAQ. CDR3 nucleotides: TGTGCCAGCAGCATAGTAATAGGTGATACGCAGTATTTT. Translation: CASSIVIGDTQYF.

This clonotype showed up many times. The chain uses TRBV11-2 and TRBJ1-4; D perhaps matches TRBD1 (6 bases). V was cut by 1 base and J by 12 bases, with 12 bases left in between. Per the germline V gene, CDR1 is SGHAT and CDR2 is FQNNGV. The CDR3 covers 13 residues. The CDR3 sequence is CASSLADSMELFF. CDR3 nucleotides: TGTGCCAGCAGCTTAGCGGACAGTATGGAACTGTTTTTT.

This clonotype occurred a few times. This rearrangement joins TRBV27 to TRBJ2-3; TRBD2 matches 11 bases. Germline trimming cut 5 bases from V and 2 bases from J; bases unmatched to any gene: 6. The CDR3 consists of 16 residues. CDR1 and CDR2 from the germline V gene are MNHEY and SMNVEV (reference sequence). CDR3 DNA sequence: TGTGCCAGCAGTCTCCTAGCGGGAGGCCTCACAGATACGCAGTATTTT. Translation: CASSLLAGGLTDTQYF.

This clonotype was detected ten times or more. V gene TRBV12-3 or TRBV12-4 combines with J gene TRBJ2-5, with no clear D. The germline V and J ends were trimmed by 0 bases and 2 bases, with 10 bases remaining between them. The length of the CDR3 is 15 residues. The CDR3, as DNA: TGTGCCAGCAGTTTAGCCTTTACGGCTCAAGAGACCCAGTACTTC. Residues: CASSLAFTAQETQYF.

This clonotype came up a few times. The rearrangement links TRBV6-6 to TRBJ1-4, with D possibly TRBD1 on 6 matching bases. Deletions cut 4 bases from V and 5 bases from J, with 11 bases between. This CDR3 region has 14 residues. Germline CDR1 MNHNY, CDR2 SVGAGI (reference sequence). The chain's CDR3 is CASSSTGANEKLFF. In DNA form, the CDR3 reads TGTGCCAGCAGTTCGACAGGTGCAAATGAAAAACTGTTTTTT.